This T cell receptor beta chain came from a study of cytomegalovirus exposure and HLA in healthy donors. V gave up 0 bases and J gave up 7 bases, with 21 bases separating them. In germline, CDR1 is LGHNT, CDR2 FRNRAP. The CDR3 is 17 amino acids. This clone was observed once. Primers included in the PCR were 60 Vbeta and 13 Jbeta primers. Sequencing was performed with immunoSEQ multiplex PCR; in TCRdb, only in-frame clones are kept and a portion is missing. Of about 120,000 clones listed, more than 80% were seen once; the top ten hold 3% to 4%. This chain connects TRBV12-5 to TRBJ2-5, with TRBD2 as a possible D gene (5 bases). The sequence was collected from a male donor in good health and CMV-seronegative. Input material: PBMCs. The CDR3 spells CASGLVVRTAVPWTQYF. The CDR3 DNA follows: TGTGCTAGTGGTTTGGTAGTTCGGACTGCAGTCCCGTGGACCCAGTACTTC.